Listed below are T cell receptor beta chains from one sample, sequenced in a study of OX40 agonist ivuxolimab in advanced cancers. TCRdb's table, derived via immunoSEQ multiplex PCR, lists solely in-frame clones and lacks some. The data contain 45,000 to 65,000 clones, 75% to 85% of them seen just once; the ten biggest clones take up about 0.73%. Sequenced here: CD4+ or CD8+ T cells sorted from blood, sampled in a trial of the OX40 agonist ivuxolimab. These receptor sequences come from an adult with an advanced solid tumor such as melanoma, head and neck, liver or kidney cancer. The CDR3 runs from the conserved cysteine through the conserved F or W.

>TRBV6-6|TRBJ2-5
CASSYSPQETQYF
>TRBV29-1|TRBJ2-1
CSVETSGGADEQFF
>TRBV6-5|TRBJ2-7
CASRFDTGGVYEQYF
>TRBV6-1|TRBJ2-5
CASSEGSPIFQETQYF
>TRBV19|TRBJ2-5
CASKHSMQETQYF
>TRBV7-2|TRBJ1-2
CASSSRGTGGYGYTF
>TRBV7-8|TRBJ2-5
CASSHGGGWEETQYF
>TRBV6-5|TRBJ1-6
CASRTGAYNSPLHF
>TRBV5-6|TRBJ2-7
CASSSQGGYEQYF
>TRBV9|TRBJ1-1
CASSVYAGTEAFF
>TRBV28|TRBJ1-1
CASSLLGTLRNTEAFF
>TRBV18|TRBJ1-3
CASSPGNTIYF
>TRBV28|TRBJ1-1
CASTGPLNTEAFF
>TRBV2|TRBJ2-1
CASRLLLEANNEQFF
>TRBV7-9|TRBJ2-1
CASSLTVGFDNEQFF
>TRBV10-3|TRBJ2-7
CAISDVGGEGYEQYF
>TRBV7-9|TRBJ2-1
CASSLATSGGRNEQFF
>TRBV7-2|TRBJ2-3
CASSHQAGGPEDTQYF
>TRBV19|TRBJ2-1
CASSIEGGVTNEQFF
>TRBV6-6|TRBJ1-6
CASSYAGGAGSPLHF
>TRBV5-1|TRBJ2-5
CASSLTASSQGEAQYF
>TRBV7-9|TRBJ2-3
CASSLAIGAAQYF
>TRBV5-1|TRBJ1-1
CASSYDAAGMNTEAFF
>TRBV7-9|TRBJ2-3
CASSPNRVTDTQYF
>TRBV10-3|TRBJ2-7
CAISDGTVSYEQYF
>TRBV5-4|TRBJ1-1
CASSPRNTEAFF
>TRBV5-6|TRBJ1-3
CASSLKVHRSGNTIYF
>TRBV2|TRBJ1-2
CASSESGMYGYTF
>TRBV6-1|TRBJ1-1
CASRRYMNTEAFF
>TRBV2|TRBJ1-3
CASEGARGNTIYF
>TRBV5-1|TRBJ2-5
CASSLAGAEETQYF
>TRBV7-9|TRBJ2-7
CASSSDSHEQYF
>TRBV4-2|TRBJ1-1
CASSQVGITNTEAFF
>TRBV5-1|TRBJ1-6
CASSLEGQANSPLHF
>TRBV2|TRBJ2-1
CARERGSLYNEQFF
>TRBV11-2|TRBJ2-1
CASSPRQGSYTEQFF
>TRBV11-3|TRBJ2-3
CASSVSGGVDTQYF
>TRBV7-8|TRBJ1-2
CASSPGTGGGGYTF
>TRBV19|TRBJ1-5
CASRYRGVHQPQHF
>TRBV15|TRBJ2-5
CATSRDWGQTQYF
>TRBV6-1|TRBJ2-3
CASSEWGRDTQYF
>TRBV29-1|TRBJ2-2
CSVGQGDTGELFF
>TRBV11-2|TRBJ2-5
CASSFQETQYF
>TRBV27|TRBJ1-5
CASSLGQGKSQPQHF
>TRBV11-2|TRBJ2-5
CASSLLETQYF